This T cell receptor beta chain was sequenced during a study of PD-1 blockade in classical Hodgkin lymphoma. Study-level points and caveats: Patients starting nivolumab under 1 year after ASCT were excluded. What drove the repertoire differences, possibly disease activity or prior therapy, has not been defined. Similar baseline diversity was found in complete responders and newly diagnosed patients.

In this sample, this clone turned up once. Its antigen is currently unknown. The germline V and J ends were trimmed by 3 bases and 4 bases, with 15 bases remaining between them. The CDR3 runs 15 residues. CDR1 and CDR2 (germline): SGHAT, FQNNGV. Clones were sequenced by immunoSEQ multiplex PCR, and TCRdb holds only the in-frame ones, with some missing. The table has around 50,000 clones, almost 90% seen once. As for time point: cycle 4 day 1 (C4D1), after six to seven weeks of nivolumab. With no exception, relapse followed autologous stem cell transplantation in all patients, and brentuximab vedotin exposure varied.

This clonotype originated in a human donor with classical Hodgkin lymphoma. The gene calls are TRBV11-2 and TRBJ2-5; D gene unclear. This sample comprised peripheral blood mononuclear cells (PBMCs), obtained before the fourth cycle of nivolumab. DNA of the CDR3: TGTGCCAGCAGCTTCGAATCGCCAGGTCCAGAGACCCAGTACTTC. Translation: CASSFESPGPETQYF.